This note documents a single TCR beta chain sequence. Blood DNA came from all available leukocytes, not a fixed cell number. The data are from a study of human thymus T cells. CDR3 size: 15 residues. The repertoire was sequenced with immunoSEQ multiplex PCR; TCRdb's copy has only in-frame clones and lacks some. Altogether some 50,000 clones are present, around 95% being singletons, with the ten largest covering about 0.17%. The chain couples TRBV12-2 to TRBJ2-7; the D call of TRBD2 is as the table states it, not checked on the DNA. TRBV12-2 is a known pseudogene. The clonotype originates from a girl under three years old with a congenital heart defect but otherwise immunologically healthy. Sequencing was performed on blood. The CDR3 region is CASRLGPGVGNEQYF. The DNA for the CDR3 is TGTGCAAGTCGCTTAGGCCCCGGGGTGGGCAACGAGCAGTACTTC.